This T cell receptor beta chain was obtained from a study of blood T cell repertoires in COVID-19. Across the study: COVID-19 samples collected from the United States, Italy and Spain covered acute and convalescent phases. PBMCs, B-cell-depleted T cells, or T cells were the source of the cDNA or gDNA that made up the material.

The Seattle patients, enrolled during active infection, were followed longitudinally. The CDR3 covers 11 residues. V dropped 3 bases and J dropped 8 bases, with 5 bases sitting between them. Libraries were prepared by immunoSEQ multiplex PCR; TCRdb keeps only in-frame clonotypes and omits some of them. The table records under 300,000 clones, 70% to 85% of them present only once. The clonotype originates from a human donor with COVID-19, enrolled during active disease. The donor label of this sample is uncertain. The chain links TRBV12-3 or TRBV12-4 to TRBJ2-1; D ambiguous. The sequenced material came from peripheral blood. The CDR3 here is CASSFFDEQFF. CDR3 in DNA: TGTGCCAGCAGTTTTTTCGATGAGCAGTTCTTC.